A selection of T cell receptor beta chains follows, all from one sample in a study of cytomegalovirus exposure and HLA in healthy donors. The repertoire was sequenced with immunoSEQ multiplex PCR; TCRdb's copy has only in-frame clones and lacks some. The sample lists around 180,000 clones; roughly 70% were seen once. The sample taken for sequencing was PBMCs. The receptor source for this set is a girl aged 5-17 years in good health and CMV-seronegative. CDR3s include the opening cysteine and the closing phenylalanine or tryptophan. D genes are given only for firm matches.

v_call cdr3_length d_call cdr3_aa
TRBV6-4 21 TRBD1 CASSDLNRGTGDRGANYGYTF
TRBV27 14 TRBD1 CASSSRTGAEKLFF
TRBV5-8 14 . CASSQTDWFDEQFF
TRBV5-4 17 TRBD1 CASSAGAGGRGHYGYTF
TRBV19 14 . CASSKKPVNTEAFF
TRBV2 14 TRBD1 CASSQQGAGEKLFF
TRBV18 13 TRBD1 CASSIGQDTEAFF
TRBV9 15 . CASSVATGGNTEAFF
TRBV19 14 TRBD1 CASSSTGGGNTIYF
TRBV6-5 13 . CATTGLRGYEQYF
TRBV2 14 . CASSGQEASYEQYF